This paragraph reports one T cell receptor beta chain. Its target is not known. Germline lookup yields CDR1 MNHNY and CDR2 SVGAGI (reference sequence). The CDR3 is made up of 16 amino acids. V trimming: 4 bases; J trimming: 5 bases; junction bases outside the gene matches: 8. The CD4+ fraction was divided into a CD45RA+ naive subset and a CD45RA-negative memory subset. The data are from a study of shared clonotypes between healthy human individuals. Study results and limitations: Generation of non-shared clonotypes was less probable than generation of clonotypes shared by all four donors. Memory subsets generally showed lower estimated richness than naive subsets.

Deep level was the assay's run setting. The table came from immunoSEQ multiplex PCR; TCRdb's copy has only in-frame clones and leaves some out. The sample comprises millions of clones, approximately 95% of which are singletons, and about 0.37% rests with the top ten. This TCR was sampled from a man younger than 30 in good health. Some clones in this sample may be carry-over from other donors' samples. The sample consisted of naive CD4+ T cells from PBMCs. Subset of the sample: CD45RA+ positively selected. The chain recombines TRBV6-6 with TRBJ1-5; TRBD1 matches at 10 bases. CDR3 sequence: CASSSAGTGADQPQHF. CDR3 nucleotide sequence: TGTGCCAGCAGTTCCGCCGGGACAGGGGCCGATCAGCCCCAGCATTTT.